The 23 T cell receptor beta chains presented below share a single source sample, sequenced in a study of blood T cell repertoires in COVID-19 (dated by TCRdb to the early 2020s). Receptors were amplified or captured by the immunoSEQ multiplex PCR assay. TCRdb carries this immuneACCESS record with in-frame sequences only. Its versions omit some clonotypes, under half of them owing to an unresolved V gene in the studies checked, with the rest unexplained. In this sample the table shows a few hundred thousand clones, approximately 86% of which occur a single time. The leading ten clones occupy approximately 4.8% of the sample. The sequenced sample consisted of PBMCs or T cells enriched from blood (not recorded which). The origin of the receptors is a woman in her twenties or thirties who had been exposed to COVID-19.

This clone was found a few times. The chain employs TRBV30 and TRBJ1-6, with a tentative D call TRBD1 (5 bases). There are 13 residues in the CDR3. V lost 6 bases, J lost 5 bases, and 11 bases lay in between. Germline CDR1 is GTSNPN and CDR2 is SVGIG (reference sequence). The CDR3 loop is CACNQGNNSPLHF. The CDR3 DNA is TGTGCCTGCAACCAGGGAAATAATTCACCCCTCCACTTT.

The rearrangement uses TRBV7-2 and TRBJ1-1; TRBD1 might be the D (6 bases). Trimming pared 2 bases from V and 0 bases from J, leaving 10 bases between. This CDR3 contains 15 residues. In germline, CDR1 is SGHTA, CDR2 FQGNSA. The CDR3 sequence is CASSLQTGMNTEAFF. The CDR3 coding sequence is TGTGCCAGCAGCTTACAGACAGGAATGAACACTGAAGCTTTCTTT.

V is TRBV30 and J is TRBJ2-5, with 8 bases aligning to TRBD1. The germline V gene encodes CDR1 GTSNPN and CDR2 SVGIG (reference sequence). V lost 8 bases and J lost 4; bases outside the gene matches: 9. The CDR3 totals 13 residues. CDR3 in amino acids: CAESQGVVETQYF. The CDR3 DNA is TGTGCCGAGTCACAGGGGGTAGTAGAGACCCAGTACTTC.

The rearrangement joins TRBV7-8 to TRBJ1-6; 7 bases are a match to TRBD1. V lost 5 bases, J lost 4 bases, and 5 bases stayed unmatched. Germline CDR1 reads SGHVS; CDR2 reads FQNEAQ. The CDR3 is made up of 15 amino acids. The CDR3 nucleotides read TGTGCCAGCAGCCAAGGACAGGCTTATAATTCACCCCTCCACTTT. Its protein is CASSQGQAYNSPLHF.

This clone was seen just once. This chain connects TRBV15 to TRBJ2-7; TRBD2 agrees at 7 bases. The CDR3 extends over 14 amino acids. V trimming: 1 base; J trimming: 2 bases; junction bases outside the gene matches: 2. Germline V gives CDR1 LNHNV, CDR2 YYDKDF (reference sequence). CDR3 region: CATSRASGAYEQYF. Here the CDR3 DNA reads TGTGCCACCAGCAGAGCTAGCGGAGCCTACGAGCAGTACTTC.

This rearrangement joins TRBV9 to TRBJ1-6; no definite D call. The CDR3 has 13 residues. Trimming cost V 4 bases and J 3 bases, with 5 bases left between them. Germline CDR1 and CDR2: SGDLS and YYNGEE. DNA for the CDR3: TGTGCCAGCAGCCGGGACTATAATTCACCCCTCCACTTT. As protein: CASSRDYNSPLHF.

This clone was recorded a few times. The V call is TRBV2, the J call TRBJ2-7; D is ambiguous. V lost 5 bases and J 3 bases, leaving 8 bases between the germline ends. CDR1 and CDR2 (germline): SNHLY, FYNNEI. The CDR3 length is 12 residues. The CDR3 protein is CASSPTVYEQYF. CDR3 sequence (DNA): TGTGCCAGCAGTCCGACTGTCTACGAGCAGTACTTC.

CDR3 coding DNA: TGCGCCAGCAGCTTGGACACCCAAGAGACCCAGTACTTC. This sequence encodes CASSLDTQETQYF. The chain carries TRBV5-1 and TRBJ2-5; D remains unclear. This CDR3 is built from 13 residues. V shed 0 bases and J shed 1 base, with 4 bases lying between them. CDR1 is SGHRS and CDR2 is YFSETQ in the germline V gene. Full variable domain (remainder filled in from reference TRBV5-1 and TRBJ2-5): KAGVTQTPRYLIKTRGQQVTLSCSPISGHRSVSWYQQTPGQGLQFLFEYFSETQRNKGNFPGRFSGRQFSNSRSEMNVSTLELGDSALYLCASSLDTQETQYFGPGTRLLVL.

With respect to this clone: A single base separates this from a much larger clone, so it may be a read error. Other DNA sequences in the same sample also yield this CDR3. The chain couples TRBV27 to TRBJ2-7, with D unresolved. The V end lost 4 bases, the J end lost 1 base, and 2 bases lay between the germline ends. The CDR3 contains 11 residues. Germline CDR1 MNHEY, CDR2 SMNVEV (reference sequence). CDR3 sequence (DNA): TGTGCCAGCAGTTCTTCCTACGAGCAGTACTTC. Translating gives CASSSSYEQYF.

The chain employs TRBV24-1 and TRBJ2-7, with D tentatively TRBD1 (6 bases). Germline lookup yields CDR1 KGHDR and CDR2 SFDVKD. This CDR3 region has 13 residues. The V and J ends lost 8 bases and 3 bases respectively, with 13 bases between them. CDR3 in amino acids: CATMAEDSYEQYF. DNA of the CDR3: TGTGCCACCATGGCGGAGGACAGCTACGAGCAGTACTTC.

The chain is built from TRBV28 and TRBJ1-5; D perhaps matches TRBD1 (5 bases). Trimming pared 3 bases from V and 4 bases from J, leaving 10 bases between. The CDR3 spans 14 residues. Germline V gene lookup returns CDR1 MDHEN and CDR2 SYDVKM. The CDR3 sequence is CASSLSGLNQPQHF. As DNA, the CDR3 is TGTGCCAGCAGTTTGTCGGGACTTAATCAGCCCCAGCATTTT. Supplemented by reference TRBV28 and TRBJ1-5, the full variable domain reads DVKVTQSSRYLVKRTGEKVFLECVQDMDHENMFWYRQDPGLGLRLIYFSYDVKMKEKGDIPEGYSVSREKKERFSLILESASTNQTSMYLCASSLSGLNQPQHFGDGTRLSIL.

J is TRBJ2-1 and V is TRBV5-1, with a possible D match to TRBD2 (7 bases). Trimming shortened V by 4 bases and J by 2 bases, and 16 bases separated the two germline ends. The CDR3 is 16 residues long. Germline V gene data show CDR1 as SGHRS and CDR2 as YFSETQ. The CDR3 loop is CASSARGGSPYNEQFF. The CDR3 DNA reads TGCGCCAGCAGCGCGAGGGGGGGGTCCCCCTACAATGAGCAGTTCTTC.

V gene TRBV6-5 combines with J gene TRBJ2-7, with 10 bases fitting TRBD1. CDR1 is MNHEY and CDR2 is SVGAGI in the germline V gene. This CDR3 is built from 15 residues. The junction had 10 bases not matched to a gene; V was cut back by 5 bases and J by 6 bases. The CDR3 sequence: CASSPDPGQGVEQYF. As DNA, the CDR3 is TGTGCCAGCAGTCCGGACCCAGGACAGGGGGTCGAGCAGTACTTC.

The chain has TRBV15 and TRBJ2-1, with 14 bases lining up with TRBD2. The CDR3 spans 17 residues. V was pared by 5 bases and J by 7 bases, with 10 bases of the junction left unmatched. Looked up from germline, CDR1 is LNHNV and CDR2 is YYDKDF (reference sequence). DNA for the CDR3: TGTGCCACCAGCTGGAAAACCGGGACTAGCGGGGGTAATGAGCAGTTCTTC. Amino acids: CATSWKTGTSGGNEQFF.

This chain joins TRBV21-1 and TRBJ2-7; TRBD1 is taken as the D call from the table, unchecked against the DNA. TRBV21-1 is reported as a pseudogene. This CDR3 contains 12 residues. The CDR3 DNA is TGTGCCAGCAGCACCCACTCCTACGAGCAGTACTTC. Amino acid sequence: CASSTHSYEQYF.

The CDR3 DNA reads as TGTGCCTGGAGTGTGGCGCGGGGGAGTAGCACAGATACGCAGTATTTT. Encoded protein: CAWSVARGSSTDTQYF. The J gene is TRBJ2-3, the V gene TRBV30, with 7 bases fitting TRBD2. The CDR3 totals 16 residues. Germline-derived CDR1 and CDR2 are GTSNPN and SVGIG (reference sequence). V was pared by 0 bases and J by 0 bases, with 6 bases of the junction left unmatched.

This chain uses TRBV3-1 (or the pseudogene TRBV3-2) with TRBJ2-5; 7 bases fit TRBD2. After removal of 1 base from V and 9 bases from J, the junction contained 5 bases not matched to a gene. The CDR3 extends over 13 amino acids. CDR1 is LGHDT, CDR2 YNNKEL, per germline (reference sequence). The CDR3 sequence: CASSQVSGRAQYF. CDR3 coding DNA: TGTGCCAGCAGCCAAGTTTCAGGGAGGGCCCAGTACTTC.

V usage is TRBV13 and J usage is TRBJ2-7, with a possible D match to TRBD1 (6 bases). The CDR3 consists of 12 residues. CDR1 is PRHDT, CDR2 FYEKMQ, per germline (reference sequence). Trimming pared 6 bases from V and 6 bases from J, leaving 12 bases between. CDR3 DNA: TGTGCCAGCAGATCCACAGGGAGCGAGCAGTACTTC. Its translation: CASRSTGSEQYF.

This rearrangement joins TRBV5-5 to TRBJ1-5; D unclear. V lost 5 bases to trimming and J lost 1 base, with 16 bases between them. This CDR3 is built from 16 residues. CDR1 is SGHKS and CDR2 is YYEKEE in the germline V gene (reference sequence). This CDR3 is CASSPTPTPSNQPQHF. The CDR3 DNA reads as TGTGCCAGCAGTCCAACCCCAACACCAAGCAATCAGCCCCAGCATTTT.

The chain combines TRBV7-6 with TRBJ1-2; weak D call: TRBD1 (5 bases). V was clipped by 0 bases and J by 8 bases, with 19 bases between them. The germline V gene encodes CDR1 SGHVS and CDR2 FNYEAQ. This CDR3 is 16 amino acids long. The CDR3 sequence is CASSLASRGGARGYTF. The CDR3 nucleotides read TGTGCCAGCAGCTTAGCCTCTCGGGGAGGGGCGCGAGGCTACACCTTC.

This chain joins TRBV5-4 and TRBJ1-3, with 10 bases aligning to TRBD1. V trimming: 4 bases; J trimming: 4 bases; junction bases outside the gene matches: 11. This CDR3 contains 17 residues. In germline, CDR1 is SGHNT, CDR2 YYREEE (reference sequence). CDR3 DNA sequence: TGTGCCAGCAGCCGAATGCTGACAGGGGGCGCGGGAAACACCATATATTTT. Its protein product is CASSRMLTGGAGNTIYF.

The chain couples TRBV3-1 (or the pseudogene TRBV3-2) to TRBJ1-2; 7 bases line up with TRBD1. Germline loops: CDR1 LGHDT, CDR2 YNNKEL (reference sequence). V gave up 4 bases and J gave up 5 bases; unmatched junction bases: 16. This CDR3 has 17 residues. DNA of the CDR3: TGTGCCAGCAGCCGCCGTGACTCGGACAGGATCTGGTATGGCTACACCTTC. Translation: CASSRRDSDRIWYGYTF.

V usage is TRBV7-2 and J usage is TRBJ1-4, with 7 positions matching TRBD1. CDR1 and CDR2 from the germline V gene are SGHTA and FQGNSA. The CDR3 extends over 16 amino acids. V was pared by 6 bases and J by 7 bases, with 14 bases of the junction left unmatched. CDR3 in amino acids: CASSPGTALGSEKLFF. The DNA of the CDR3 is TGTGCCAGCAGTCCCGGGACAGCTTTAGGGAGTGAAAAACTGTTTTTT. Variable domain in full (rest from reference TRBV7-2 and TRBJ1-4): GAGVSQSPSNKVTEKGKDVELRCDPISGHTALYWYRQSLGQGLEFLIYFQGNSAPDKSGLPSDRFSAERTGGSVSTLTIQRTQQEDSAVYLCASSPGTALGSEKLFFGSGTQLSVL.